Below are 26 T cell receptor beta chains sequenced from a single sample in a study of T-cell memory formation after mild COVID-19. One entry per CDR3 protein, called by TCRdb with MiXCR from the 5' RACE reads. Of about 57,000 distinct CDR3 sequences in the sample, about 12% are singletons; the top ten hold 20% to 25%. Sequencing was performed on PBMCs or a T cell subset sorted from them (not recorded which). These receptors came from a man aged 18 to 29 who had mild COVID-19 (a few samples of this study predate the infection). Cell type and time point are not known.

J is TRBJ1-5 and V is TRBV7-6, with unresolved D. Per the germline V gene, CDR1 is SGHVS and CDR2 is FNYEAQ. V was clipped by 0 bases and J by 5 bases, with 5 bases between them. The CDR3 has 13 residues. For the CDR3, the DNA is TGTGCCAGCAGCTTAGCGGCGCATCAGCCCCAGCATTTT. Translated: CASSLAAHQPQHF.

J is TRBJ1-3 and V is TRBV10-3; D might be TRBD1 (5 bases). The CDR3 spans 17 residues. V lost 3 bases, J lost 0 bases, and 15 bases lay in between. CDR1 and CDR2 (germline): ENHRY, SYGVKD. CDR3 loop: CAISDARGGNSGNTIYF. In nucleotides, the CDR3 is TGTGCCATCAGTGACGCTAGGGGAGGAAACTCTGGAAACACCATATATTTT.

The chain recombines TRBV2 with TRBJ1-5, with a possible D match to TRBD1 (5 bases). CDR3 length: 12 residues. V lost 7 bases and J lost 6, with 10 bases in between. CDR1 and CDR2 (germline): SNHLY, FYNNEI. The CDR3 sequence: CASTERGQPQHF. CDR3 DNA: TGTGCCAGCACCGAAAGGGGTCAGCCCCAGCATTTT.

This clonotype has only a few counts. The chain combines TRBV14 with TRBJ2-2; a weak D match, TRBD1 (5 bases). The CDR3 loop spans 15 amino acids. V gave up 4 bases and J gave up 5 bases, with 14 bases separating them. Per the germline V gene, CDR1 is SGHDN and CDR2 is FVKESK. The CDR3, as DNA: TGTGCCAGCAGCCTTCGTGGGGCCCTTACCGGGGAGCTGTTTTTT. It encodes CASSLRGALTGELFF.

The sample holds a few counts of this clonotype. J is TRBJ2-7 and V is TRBV25-1; no clear D gene. The V gene lost 4 bases and the J gene lost 1 base, with 11 bases spanning the gap. Germline V CDR1 and CDR2: MGHDK, SYGVNS. CDR3 length: 14 residues. CDR3 bases: TGTGCCAGCAGTGGCATTGGCCAGTCCTACGAGCAGTACTTC. Amino acid sequence: CASSGIGQSYEQYF.

This clonotype was observed at least ten times. J is TRBJ2-6 and V is TRBV6-6, with a tentative D call TRBD1 (5 bases). V gave up 2 bases and J gave up 4 bases, with 12 bases separating them. CDR1 MNHNY and CDR2 SVGAGI come from the germline V gene (reference sequence). The CDR3 is made up of 16 amino acids. The CDR3 reads CASSYHRGYGANVLTF. The CDR3 DNA follows: TGTGCCAGCAGTTACCATAGGGGCTACGGGGCCAACGTCCTGACTTTC.

This clonotype was seen more than once but under ten times. CDR3 sequence: CASSLAQRGFAELFF. The CDR3 coding sequence is TGTGCCAGCAGCTTAGCCCAGCGGGGGTTCGCGGAGCTGTTTTTT. This sequence joins TRBV7-2 and TRBJ2-2; 8 bases line up with TRBD2. The CDR3 is 15 amino acids. The germline V gene has CDR1 SGHTA and CDR2 FQGNSA. J gave up 10 bases and V 0 bases, and 7 bases lay outside the gene matches.

This rearrangement joins TRBV6-2 or TRBV6-3 to TRBJ2-2; no reliable D call. The CDR3 length is 13 residues. In germline, CDR1 is MNHEY, CDR2 SVGEGT. V lost 3 bases and J 6 bases, leaving 8 bases between the germline ends. The CDR3 coding sequence is TGTGCCAGCAGTTATGGGTATTCCGGGGAGCTGTTTTTT. Translating gives CASSYGYSGELFF.

The chain recombines TRBV25-1 with TRBJ2-2; either TRBD1 or TRBD2 may fit D (6 bases each). CDR3 length: 14 residues. CDR1 MGHDK and CDR2 SYGVNS come from the germline V gene. V dropped 3 bases and J dropped 6 bases, with 11 bases sitting between them. The CDR3 DNA follows: TGTGCCAGCAGTGAGAGTAGGGGGGCCGGGGAGCTGTTTTTT. Its translation is CASSESRGAGELFF.

In its sample, this clonotype was seen many times. V gene TRBV7-6 combines with J gene TRBJ2-1, with TRBD2 identical over 9 bases. V lost 5 bases, J lost 2 bases, and 4 bases stayed unmatched. The germline CDR1 and CDR2 sequences are SGHVS and FNYEAQ. The CDR3 is 15 residues long. As DNA, the CDR3 is TGTGCCAGCAGCGGCGGGGGGGAACCCTACAATGAGCAGTTCTTC. The encoded protein is CASSGGGEPYNEQFF.

This clonotype was seen ten or more times. The chain combines TRBV7-9 with TRBJ2-2; 8 bases agree with TRBD2. The junction had 13 bases not matched to a gene; V was cut back by 5 bases and J by 11 bases. Germline CDR1 is SEHNR and CDR2 is FQNEAQ (reference sequence). The CDR3 has 15 residues. The CDR3 bases are TGTGCCAGCAGCGAGACTAGCGCCACGCCTCCAGAGCTGTTTTTT. This sequence encodes CASSETSATPPELFF. The variable domain in full, completed from reference TRBV7-9 and TRBJ2-2, reads DTGVSQNPRHKITKRGQNVTFRCDPISEHNRLYWYRQTLGQGPEFLTYFQNEAQLEKSRLLSDRFSAERPKGSFSTLEIQRTEQGDSAMYLCASSETSATPPELFFGEGSRLTVL.

This chain joins TRBV12-3 or TRBV12-4 and TRBJ1-1; no clear D gene. V gave up 6 bases and J gave up 1 base, with 12 bases separating them. This CDR3 has 14 residues. CDR3 in amino acids: CASRRGIKNTEAFF. The CDR3 nucleotides read TGTGCCAGCAGGCGAGGGATAAAGAACACTGAAGCTTTCTTT.

This clonotype turned up a few times. The chain uses TRBV20-1 and TRBJ1-5; 7 bases are a match to TRBD1. Germline CDR1 DFQATT, CDR2 SNEGSKA (reference sequence). V shed 6 bases and J 8 bases; nucleotides not matched to a gene: 10. The CDR3 spans 13 residues. The CDR3 DNA follows: TGCAGTGCAGACGGACAGGCCAGGGAGCCCCAGCATTTT. It specifies CSADGQAREPQHF.

This clonotype was seen only a few times. The chain joins TRBV6-4 to TRBJ2-1; D may be TRBD2 (5 bases). V was clipped by 8 bases and J by 2 bases, with 10 bases between them. This CDR3 has 13 amino acids. Germline lookup yields CDR1 MRHNA and CDR2 SNTAGT. This CDR3 is CASSTNPYNEQFF. As DNA, the CDR3 is TGTGCCAGCTCGACTAACCCCTACAATGAGCAGTTCTTC.

This clonotype was seen only a few times. The rearrangement uses TRBV9 and TRBJ1-1; D is possibly TRBD1 (6 bases). CDR1 and CDR2 (germline): SGDLS, YYNGEE. Trimming removed 0 bases at V and 1 base at J, with 10 bases between. The CDR3 contains 15 residues. The CDR3 spells CASSVASDRNTEAFF. For the CDR3, the DNA is TGTGCCAGCAGCGTAGCTTCGGACAGGAACACTGAAGCTTTCTTT.

V is TRBV10-3 and J is TRBJ1-2; weak D call: TRBD1 (5 bases). CDR1 is ENHRY and CDR2 is SYGVKD in the germline V gene. This CDR3 comprises 14 residues. The V end lost 8 bases, the J end lost 0 bases, and 13 bases lay between the germline ends. In nucleotides, the CDR3 is TGTGCCATCTCCTGGGACGGATCTAACTATGGCTACACCTTC. Residues: CAISWDGSNYGYTF.

Many counts were recorded for this clonotype. V and J are TRBV5-1 and TRBJ2-5; no definite D call. The CDR3 sequence is 13 residues long. Trimming took off 4 bases at V and 1 base at J, with 8 bases between the two ends. The V gene's germline CDR1 is SGHRS and CDR2 YFSETQ. The CDR3: CASSPHLQETQYF. The CDR3 region has the DNA TGCGCCAGCAGCCCCCACCTCCAAGAGACCCAGTACTTC.

This clonotype was seen a handful of times. The rearrangement joins TRBV6-2 or TRBV6-3 to TRBJ1-1; 7 nucleotides line up with TRBD1. V was clipped by 8 bases and J by 4 bases; unmatched bases: 7. The CDR3 sequence is 13 residues long. Germline V gene lookup returns CDR1 MNHEY and CDR2 SVGEGT. Here the CDR3 reads CASALQGLTEAFF. As DNA, the CDR3 is TGTGCCAGCGCTTTACAGGGGCTCACTGAAGCTTTCTTT.

This clonotype was seen at least ten times. The rearrangement joins TRBV11-2 to TRBJ2-7; TRBD2 matches 12 bases. V shed 5 bases and J 4 bases; nucleotides not matched to a gene: 3. The germline V gene has CDR1 SGHAT and CDR2 FQNNGV. CDR3 size: 14 residues. The CDR3 bases are TGTGCCAGCAGCCCCGGGACTAGCGGGTACGAGCAGTACTTC. Translating gives CASSPGTSGYEQYF.

CDR3 sequence reads: CSVGDPWGAVRYEQYF. The CDR3 DNA reads TGCAGCGTTGGGGACCCTTGGGGTGCGGTACGCTACGAGCAGTACTTC. The genes are TRBV29-1 and TRBJ2-7; D is tentatively TRBD1 or TRBD2 (5 bases each). Germline V gives CDR1 SQVTM, CDR2 ANQGSEA. There are 16 residues in the CDR3. With 4 bases removed from V and 3 bases from J, the gap between germline ends came to 22 bases.

The table lists this clonotype with a few counts. V usage is TRBV10-3 and J usage is TRBJ2-5; 8 bases fit TRBD2. The V segment lost 8 bases and the J segment 4 bases; nucleotides outside the gene matches: 6. CDR1 is ENHRY, CDR2 SYGVKD, per germline. The CDR3 consists of 13 residues. The CDR3, as DNA: TGTGCCATCGGGACTAGGGGAGTAGAGACCCAGTACTTC. Translated, it gives CAIGTRGVETQYF.

The chain recombines TRBV7-9 with TRBJ1-6; D remains ambiguous. The CDR3 extends over 13 amino acids. Germline V gene data show CDR1 as SEHNR and CDR2 as FQNEAQ (reference sequence). V lost 1 base and J 4 bases, leaving 2 bases between the germline ends. CDR3: CASSLDYNSPLHF. The CDR3 nucleotides are TGTGCCAGCAGCTTAGATTATAATTCACCCCTCCACTTT.

This clonotype has at least ten counts. The gene calls are TRBV7-6 and TRBJ2-7, with 8 bases lining up with TRBD2. The CDR3 runs to 15 residues. Germline lookup yields CDR1 SGHVS and CDR2 FNYEAQ. Trimming took 2 bases from V and 7 from J; bases not matched to a gene: 10. The CDR3 DNA reads as TGTGCCAGCAGCTTACTCGGGGGGGCCCCTGGGGAGCAGTACTTC. Amino acid sequence: CASSLLGGAPGEQYF.

The sample holds a few counts of this clonotype. The chain is built from TRBV7-8 and TRBJ1-5; weak D call: TRBD1 (5 bases). V was trimmed by 4 bases and J by 2 bases, leaving 15 bases between them. The CDR3 covers 16 residues. Germline loops: CDR1 SGHVS, CDR2 FQNEAQ. CDR3 DNA sequence: TGTGCCAGCAGCTCCCACGACAGCGGGGGCAATCAGCCCCAGCATTTT. Encoded protein: CASSSHDSGGNQPQHF. The whole variable domain, remainder taken from reference TRBV7-8 and TRBJ1-5, is GAGVSQSPRYKVAKRGQDVALRCDPISGHVSLFWYQQALGQGPEFLTYFQNEAQLDKSGLPSDRFFAERPEGSVSTLKIQRTQQEDSAVYLCASSSHDSGGNQPQHFGDGTRLSIL.

The chain joins TRBV3-1 to TRBJ1-5, with D hard to call. The CDR3 sequence is 13 residues long. Trimming took 3 bases from V and 7 from J, leaving 10 bases between them. Germline CDR1 LGHDT, CDR2 YNNKEL (reference sequence). In nucleotides, the CDR3 is TGTGCCAGCAGCCAGACTTGGTCGCAGCCCCAGCATTTT. It codes for CASSQTWSQPQHF.

The chain carries TRBV7-3 and TRBJ2-1; 10 nucleotides line up with TRBD2. The junction had 7 bases not matched to a gene; V was cut back by 4 bases and J by 7 bases. The CDR3 runs to 15 residues. CDR1 SGHTA and CDR2 FQGTGA come from the germline V gene. CDR3 DNA sequence: TGTGCCAGCAGCTCGAGCGGGGGGGCCGCTAATGAGCAGTTCTTC. Its translation: CASSSSGGAANEQFF.